This is a list of T cell receptor beta chains from one sample in a study of cytomegalovirus exposure and HLA in healthy donors. The data were produced by immunoSEQ multiplex PCR, yet TCRdb's version contains in-frame clones alone and is incomplete. The table includes roughly 250,000 clones, 84% detected once. Sequencing was performed on PBMCs. These receptors originate from a woman between 40 and 55 years old in good health and CMV-seropositive. Both conserved end residues are part of each CDR3. D genes are given only for firm matches. Clone size is not always given. Where it is, it says once, few, many or a class for expanded clones.

V gene: TRBV5-6; clone size: .; D gene: .; J gene: TRBJ2-2; CDR3 DNA: TGTGCCAGCAGCTGGGCTACTGACGGTCAAGCCGGGGAGCTGTTTTTT; CDR3 protein: CASSWATDGQAGELFF
V gene: TRBV28; clone size: .; D gene: TRBD1; J gene: TRBJ2-7; CDR3 DNA: TGTGCCAGCAGAAGAGACGGGACAGGGGGCGGAGGCGAGCAGTACTTC; CDR3 protein: CASRRDGTGGGGEQYF
V gene: TRBV7-9; clone size: once; D gene: .; J gene: TRBJ2-7; CDR3 DNA: TGTTCCAGCAGGTCAGGGGACGAGCAGTACTTC; CDR3 protein: CSSRSGDEQYF
V gene: TRBV7-6; clone size: .; D gene: .; J gene: TRBJ1-4; CDR3 DNA: TGTGCCAGCAGCTCCCTTGCAGGCGAAAAACTGTTTTTT; CDR3 protein: CASSSLAGEKLFF
V gene: TRBV7-8; clone size: .; D gene: TRBD2; J gene: TRBJ2-1; CDR3 DNA: TGTGCCAGCAGCATTAGCGGGGCGTCCTACAATGAGCAGTTCTTC; CDR3 protein: CASSISGASYNEQFF
V gene: TRBV10-3; clone size: .; D gene: TRBD2; J gene: TRBJ2-2; CDR3 DNA: TGTGCCATCAGCTCCGCCATTCGGGGGACTAGCGGGATGAACGGGGAGCTGTTTTTT; CDR3 protein: CAISSAIRGTSGMNGELFF
V gene: TRBV6-5; clone size: .; D gene: .; J gene: TRBJ1-1; CDR3 DNA: TGTGCCAGCAGGCAATCGGGGATGAACACTGAAGCTTTCTTT; CDR3 protein: CASRQSGMNTEAFF
V gene: TRBV5-6; clone size: .; D gene: .; J gene: TRBJ1-5; CDR3 DNA: TGTGCCAGCAGCTTGCAGGGGTCTTATAGCAATCAGCCCCAGCATTTT; CDR3 protein: CASSLQGSYSNQPQHF
V gene: TRBV5-6; clone size: .; D gene: .; J gene: TRBJ2-5; CDR3 DNA: TGTGCCAGCAGCTTGGCCCTAGAAGAGACCCAGTACTTC; CDR3 protein: CASSLALEETQYF
V gene: TRBV5-6; clone size: .; D gene: .; J gene: TRBJ2-3; CDR3 DNA: TGTGCCAGCAGCTCGGAGGAAGGTCCCGATACGCAGTATTTT; CDR3 protein: CASSSEEGPDTQYF
V gene: TRBV29-1; clone size: .; D gene: TRBD2; J gene: TRBJ2-1; CDR3 DNA: TGCAGCGTTGAGGGAACGGGACTAATCTACAATGAGCAGTTCTTC; CDR3 protein: CSVEGTGLIYNEQFF
V gene: TRBV9; clone size: .; D gene: TRBD2; J gene: TRBJ2-3; CDR3 DNA: TGTGCCAGCAGCCTGGGACTAGCGGGAGGCGGGGCAGATACGCAGTATTTT; CDR3 protein: CASSLGLAGGGADTQYF
V gene: TRBV30; clone size: .; D gene: .; J gene: TRBJ1-2; CDR3 DNA: TGTGCCTGGAGTGTAGGGGGTCTAGACTATGGCTACACCTTC; CDR3 protein: CAWSVGGLDYGYTF
V gene: TRBV7-8; clone size: .; D gene: .; J gene: TRBJ1-1; CDR3 DNA: TGTGCCAGCAGCTTCAACTTCGCTGAAGCTTTCTTT; CDR3 protein: CASSFNFAEAFF
V gene: TRBV19; clone size: .; D gene: TRBD1; J gene: TRBJ2-3; CDR3 DNA: TGTGCCAGTAGTATGGGACAGGCGAGCACAGATACGCAGTATTTT; CDR3 protein: CASSMGQASTDTQYF
V gene: TRBV7-9; clone size: few; D gene: TRBD1; J gene: TRBJ2-5; CDR3 DNA: TGTGCCAGCAGCTCGGAGACAGGGTTGGAGACCCAGTACTTC; CDR3 protein: CASSSETGLETQYF
V gene: TRBV11-3; clone size: .; D gene: TRBD1; J gene: TRBJ1-6; CDR3 DNA: TGTGCCAGCAGCTCCCGGGACAGGGCTTCACCCCTCCACTTT; CDR3 protein: CASSSRDRASPLHF
V gene: TRBV5-1; clone size: once; D gene: TRBD1; J gene: TRBJ2-1; CDR3 DNA: TGCGCCAGCAGCTTGGAGGGACAGGGCTCGAATGAGCAGTTCTTC; CDR3 protein: CASSLEGQGSNEQFF
V gene: TRBV19; clone size: few; D gene: .; J gene: TRBJ1-2; CDR3 DNA: TGTGCCAGTAGTACAGAATTAAACTATGGCTACACCTTC; CDR3 protein: CASSTELNYGYTF
V gene: TRBV28; clone size: few; D gene: .; J gene: TRBJ1-4; CDR3 DNA: TGTGCCAGCTCTCTTGGGGGGGTTCCTTCTAATGAAAAACTGTTTTTT; CDR3 protein: CASSLGGVPSNEKLFF
V gene: TRBV11-3; clone size: once; D gene: .; J gene: TRBJ2-7; CDR3 DNA: TGTGCCAGCAGCTTACAGGGTCAGTACGAGCAGTACTTC; CDR3 protein: CASSLQGQYEQYF
V gene: TRBV5-4; clone size: .; D gene: TRBD2; J gene: TRBJ2-2; CDR3 DNA: TGTGCCAGCAGCCCGCTAGCGGTTGGCAACACCGGGGAGCTGTTTTTT; CDR3 protein: CASSPLAVGNTGELFF
V gene: TRBV6-1; clone size: once; D gene: TRBD1; J gene: TRBJ2-7; CDR3 DNA: TGTGCCAGCAGTGCTAACAGGGGACCTACCTACGAGCAGTACTTC; CDR3 protein: CASSANRGPTYEQYF
V gene: TRBV28; clone size: .; D gene: .; J gene: TRBJ1-2; CDR3 DNA: TGTGCCAGCAGGCAGTGGGGCCCAAACTATGGCTACACCTTC; CDR3 protein: CASRQWGPNYGYTF
V gene: TRBV18; clone size: .; D gene: TRBD2; J gene: TRBJ2-1; CDR3 DNA: TGTGCCAGCTCACCCCTAGCGGGAGGCGCCAATGAGCAGTTCTTC; CDR3 protein: CASSPLAGGANEQFF